This is a list of T cell receptor beta chains from one sample in a study of early T cells in non-severe SARS-CoV-2 infection. Each CDR3 protein is one row after TCRdb ran MiXCR on the 5' RACE reads. The table lists about 94,000 distinct CDR3 sequences, roughly an eighth of them singletons. Sample: whole blood. These receptors all come from an adult who was a healthcare worker with PCR-confirmed SARS-CoV-2 infection or an uninfected control (not recorded which). Each CDR3 is given with its conserved first and last residue.

TRBV11-2	TRBJ2-4	CASSSIKDGIAKNIQYF
TRBV4-1	TRBJ2-7	CASSQRGLAGAYEQYF
TRBV7-9	TRBJ2-2	CASSPPGLMNTGELFF
TRBV29-1	TRBJ2-3	CSVTDTDTQYF
TRBV28	TRBJ1-2	CASNLQARSYGYTF
TRBV7-9	TRBJ1-4	CASSSFTGGAWEKLFF
TRBV4-2	TRBJ2-1	CASSQDLSADNEQFF
TRBV20-1	TRBJ2-3	CSARDGLTVDDTQYF
TRBV5-8	TRBJ2-7	CASSFGRSYEQYF
TRBV27	TRBJ2-4	CASSPPPRLPNIQYF
TRBV5-5	TRBJ2-7	CASSLGLGYEQYF
TRBV12-3/TRBV12-4	TRBJ2-5	CASSLGGTAGETQYF
TRBV9	TRBJ2-3	CASSVFGADTQYF
TRBV15	TRBJ1-2	CATSRASSTSGYGYTF
TRBV4-1	TRBJ2-1	CASSQVASSYNEQFF
TRBV12-5	TRBJ2-2	CASGLSTGELFF
TRBV6-6	TRBJ2-3	CASSPRTGGADTQYF
TRBV27	TRBJ2-5	CASSLSGGVGTRYF
TRBV28	TRBJ1-5	CASKQTSNQPQHF
TRBV6-1	TRBJ2-3	CATTGLAGVRTDTQYF
TRBV10-3	TRBJ1-5	CAMRSLGNQPQHF
TRBV20-1	TRBJ2-3	CSAAGTSGGRTDTQYF
TRBV5-1	TRBJ1-2	CASSSGTAGYTF
TRBV11-2	TRBJ2-7	CASSLSTPLAGAGDEQYF
TRBV28	TRBJ1-5	CASSLMGGAQPQHF
TRBV5-4	TRBJ2-3	CASSLLGGGPDTQYF
TRBV20-1	TRBJ1-4	CSASNRGSNEKLFF
TRBV6-6	TRBJ2-3	CASSPRGSTDTQYF
TRBV20-1	TRBJ2-7	CSASRGVAASYEQYF